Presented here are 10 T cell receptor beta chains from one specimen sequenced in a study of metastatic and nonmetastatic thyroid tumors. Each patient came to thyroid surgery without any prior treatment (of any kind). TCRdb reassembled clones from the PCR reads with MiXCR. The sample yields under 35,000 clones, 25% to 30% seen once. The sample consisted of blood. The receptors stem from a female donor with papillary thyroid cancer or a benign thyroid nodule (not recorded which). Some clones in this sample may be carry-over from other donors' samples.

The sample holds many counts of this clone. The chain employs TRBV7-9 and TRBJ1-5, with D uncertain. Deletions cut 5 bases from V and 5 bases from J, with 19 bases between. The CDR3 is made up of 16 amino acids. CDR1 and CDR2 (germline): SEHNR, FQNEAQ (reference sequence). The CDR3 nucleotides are TGTGCCAGCAGCCTAGAGGGCGGGGTGAGGGATCAGCCCCAGCATTTT. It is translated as CASSLEGGVRDQPQHF.

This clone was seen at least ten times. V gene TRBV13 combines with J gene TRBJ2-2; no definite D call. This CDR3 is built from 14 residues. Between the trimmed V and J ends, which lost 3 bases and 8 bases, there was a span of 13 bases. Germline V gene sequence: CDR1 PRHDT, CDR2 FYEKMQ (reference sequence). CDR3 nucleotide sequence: TGTGCCAGCAGCTTCCGGACCCAAGATGGGGAGCTGTTTTTT. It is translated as CASSFRTQDGELFF.

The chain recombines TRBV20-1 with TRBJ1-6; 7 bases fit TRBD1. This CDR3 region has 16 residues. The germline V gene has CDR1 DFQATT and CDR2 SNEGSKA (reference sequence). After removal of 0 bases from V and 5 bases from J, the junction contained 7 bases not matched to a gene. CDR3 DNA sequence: TGCAGTGCTAGAGATCTGCAGGGGGGGGATAATTCACCCCTCCACTTT. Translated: CSARDLQGGDNSPLHF.

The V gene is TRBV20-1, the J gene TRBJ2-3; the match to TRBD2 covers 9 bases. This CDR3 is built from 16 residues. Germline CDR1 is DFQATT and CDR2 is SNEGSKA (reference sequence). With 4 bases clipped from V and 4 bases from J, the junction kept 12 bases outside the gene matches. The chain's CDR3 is CSAIIGIAGDPDTQYF. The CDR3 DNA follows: TGCAGTGCTATAATAGGTATAGCGGGAGACCCAGATACGCAGTATTTT.

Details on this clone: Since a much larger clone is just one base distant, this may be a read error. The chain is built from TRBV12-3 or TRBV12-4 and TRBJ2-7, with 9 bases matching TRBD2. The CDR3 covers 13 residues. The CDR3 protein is CDSSQTSGYEQCF. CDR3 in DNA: TGTGACAGCAGTCAGACTAGCGGCTACGAGCAGTGCTTC.

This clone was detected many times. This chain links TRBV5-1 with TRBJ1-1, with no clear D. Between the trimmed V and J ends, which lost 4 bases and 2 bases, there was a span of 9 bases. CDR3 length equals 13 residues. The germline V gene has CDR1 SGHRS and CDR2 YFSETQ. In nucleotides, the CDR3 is TGCGCCAGCAGCCCCCGGGTCAACACTGAAGCTTTCTTT. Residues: CASSPRVNTEAFF.

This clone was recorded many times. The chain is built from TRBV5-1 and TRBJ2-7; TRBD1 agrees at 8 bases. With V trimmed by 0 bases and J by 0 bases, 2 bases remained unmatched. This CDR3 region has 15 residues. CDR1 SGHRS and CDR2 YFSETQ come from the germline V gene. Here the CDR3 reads CASSLGTGSSYEQYF. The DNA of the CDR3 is TGCGCCAGCAGCTTGGGGACAGGGAGCTCCTACGAGCAGTACTTC.

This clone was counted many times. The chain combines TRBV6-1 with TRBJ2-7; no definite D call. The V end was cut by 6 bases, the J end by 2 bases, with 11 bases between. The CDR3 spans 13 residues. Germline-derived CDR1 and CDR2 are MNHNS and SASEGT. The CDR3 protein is CASSPSQPYEQYF. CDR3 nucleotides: TGTGCCAGCAGCCCCAGTCAGCCCTACGAGCAGTACTTC.

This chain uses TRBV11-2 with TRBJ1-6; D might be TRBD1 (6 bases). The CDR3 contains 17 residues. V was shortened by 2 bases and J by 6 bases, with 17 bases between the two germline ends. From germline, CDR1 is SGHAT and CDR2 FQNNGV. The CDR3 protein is CASSLRGTCGFNSPLHF. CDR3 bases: TGTGCCAGCAGCTTACGGGGGACATGTGGCTTTAATTCACCCCTCCACTTT.

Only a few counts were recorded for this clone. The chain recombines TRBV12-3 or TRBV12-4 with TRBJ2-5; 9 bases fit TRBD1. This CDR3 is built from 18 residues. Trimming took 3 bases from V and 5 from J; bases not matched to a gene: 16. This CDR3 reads CASSFRTGTGSFRETQYF. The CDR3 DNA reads TGTGCCAGCAGTTTCAGGACCGGGACAGGGAGTTTCCGGGAGACCCAGTACTTC.